This TCR beta chain was documented in a study of long-term antiretroviral therapy in people with HIV. Per donor, a minimum of one pre-ART and a minimum of two post-ART PBMC samples were available. Clinicians in the United States treated all participants with HIV. This clone was seen only once. Germline assignment: CDR1 MNHEY and CDR2 SMNVEV (reference sequence). CDR3 length: 13 residues. V was clipped by 8 bases and J by 4 bases, with 15 bases between them. Survey-level resolution applied to immunoSEQ assay v3.0. Profiled with immunoSEQ multiplex PCR; TCRdb holds only in-frame clones, not every one. The sample lists over 35,000 clones, 94% occurring once.

V and J are TRBV27 and TRBJ2-7; TRBD1 is a possible D gene (6 bases). The input for sequencing was unsorted PBMCs, taken just over 9 years after starting antiretroviral therapy. The receptor was isolated from a young man with HIV. The CDR3 here is CASSTGTSYEQYF. The CDR3 region has the DNA TGTGCCAGCTCCACCGGGACAAGTTACGAGCAGTACTTC.